This T cell receptor (beta chain) stems from a study of blood T cell repertoires in COVID-19. Libraries were prepared by immunoSEQ multiplex PCR; TCRdb keeps only in-frame clonotypes and omits some of them. The sample records roughly 280,000 clones, about 85% being singletons. The CDR3 totals 11 residues. Germline CDR1 reads DFQATT; CDR2 reads SNEGSKA (reference sequence). The rearrangement joins TRBV20-1 to TRBJ1-2; D uncertain. The sequencing sample was made of peripheral blood. This clonotype was obtained from a woman aged 45-65 years who had recovered from COVID-19. This chain's CDR3 is CSVKIDYGYTF. The CDR3 DNA reads TGCAGCGTAAAGATAGACTATGGCTACACCTTC.